The sequence of this TCR beta chain was determined in a study of HIV-infected patients and healthy controls. No cell fractionation was done, so the repertoire covers all unsorted peripheral blood T cells. Reverse transcription used around 500 ng RNA and constant-region primers for alpha and beta. Each of the alpha and beta chains got its own library through chain-specific third strand synthesis with indices. A single primer pair per chain amplified all rearrangements, with per-molecule barcodes. TCRdb ran MiXCR on the 5' RACE reads and lists one entry per CDR3 protein. The table includes tens of thousands of distinct CDR3 sequences, about 9% detected once. Study findings and constraints: CMV-associated CDR3s mostly grew nonsignificantly during therapy, while HIV-associated CDR3s declined significantly. CDR3 sharing between individuals was lower in HIV-infected patients than in healthy controls. Compared with controls, mean Gini indices were significantly raised in HIV-infected repertoires, possibly indicating oligoclonality.

This clonotype was seen more than once but under ten times. What it binds is not known. The V end lost 5 bases, the J end lost 2 bases, and 10 bases lay between the germline ends. This CDR3 is built from 13 residues. CDR1 MNHNS and CDR2 SASEGT come from the germline V gene. The sample was blood. The chain joins TRBV6-1 to TRBJ2-7, with a possible D match to TRBD1 (5 bases). The source of this sequence is an adult in good health. The CDR3 DNA reads as TGTGCCAGCAGTATCCCAGGGACCTACGAGCAGTACTTC. Translation gives CASSIPGTYEQYF.